This passage covers 31 T cell receptor beta chains from one sample sequenced in a study of cytomegalovirus exposure and HLA in healthy donors. 13 Jbeta primers and 60 Vbeta primers were used for the PCR. Only in-frame clones appear in the TCRdb table, and some are missing; sequencing was by immunoSEQ multiplex PCR. The sample consists of over 150,000 clones, 77% of them appearing once. Sample: PBMCs. Receptors originate from a woman aged 60-75 years in good health and CMV-seropositive.

As for this clone: The sample contains more than one DNA sequence encoding this CDR3. The chain carries TRBV5-6 and TRBJ2-7; 10 positions agree with TRBD1. Germline CDR1 SGHDT, CDR2 YYEEEE. V lost 1 base, J lost 5 bases, and 6 bases stayed unmatched. This CDR3 contains 15 residues. The CDR3 region is CASSLSGTGDHEQYF. The CDR3 nucleotides read TGTGCCAGCAGCTTGTCCGGGACAGGGGATCACGAGCAGTACTTC.

The V call is TRBV6-1, the J call TRBJ2-7; 10 bases line up with TRBD1. In germline, CDR1 is MNHNS, CDR2 SASEGT. Trimming at V came to 6 bases and at J to 3 bases, leaving 8 bases not matched to a gene. The CDR3 is 15 amino acids. The CDR3 spells CASRRGTGEDYEQYF. Written as DNA, the CDR3 is TGTGCCAGCAGGAGGGGGACAGGGGAAGACTACGAGCAGTACTTC.

The chain links TRBV6-1 to TRBJ1-2; 10 bases map to TRBD1. Germline-derived CDR1 and CDR2 are MNHNS and SASEGT. With 5 bases clipped from V and 8 bases from J, the junction kept 2 bases outside the gene matches. The CDR3 runs to 12 residues. CDR3 loop: CASSRTGGGYTF. CDR3 nucleotide sequence: TGTGCCAGCAGTCGGACAGGGGGGGGCTACACCTTC.

V gene TRBV11-3 combines with J gene TRBJ2-1; TRBD2 matches 15 bases. The CDR3 has 16 amino acids. Germline CDR1 is SGHNT and CDR2 is YENEEA. The ends lost 5 bases at V and 4 bases at J; junction bases unmatched: 3. The CDR3 DNA is TGTGCCAGCAGCAAGGGACTAGCGGGAGGTTACAATGAGCAGTTCTTC. Translating gives CASSKGLAGGYNEQFF.

This clone was counted a single time. This rearrangement joins TRBV28 to TRBJ1-5, with 10 bases fitting TRBD1. Germline CDR1 is MDHEN and CDR2 is SYDVKM. The CDR3 loop spans 16 amino acids. V was pared by 7 bases and J by 3 bases, with 9 bases of the junction left unmatched. CDR3: CASTTPGQGINQPQHF. In DNA, the CDR3 is TGTGCCAGCACTACCCCGGGACAGGGGATCAATCAGCCCCAGCATTTT.

In DNA, the CDR3 is TGTGCCAGCAGCCAAGATAGGGTGCCGGGGGGCAAGTCGGGAGAAAATCAGCCCCAGCATTTT. Its translation: CASSQDRVPGGKSGENQPQHF. The chain carries TRBV14 and TRBJ1-5, with TRBD1 as a possible D gene (6 bases). Trimming stripped 0 bases from V and 4 bases from J, with 28 bases between. CDR1 is SGHDN and CDR2 is FVKESK in the germline V gene. This CDR3 spans 21 amino acids.

The chain uses TRBV2 and TRBJ1-5; 8 positions agree with TRBD1. In germline, CDR1 is SNHLY, CDR2 FYNNEI. This CDR3 comprises 17 residues. V lost 6 bases to trimming and J lost 4 bases; unmatched junction nucleotides: 14. The CDR3 region is CASRATGGAFGNQPQHF. CDR3 sequence (DNA): TGTGCCAGCAGAGCTACAGGGGGGGCTTTTGGGAATCAGCCCCAGCATTTT.

With respect to this clone: Other DNA variants within this sample encode the same CDR3. This CDR3 reads CASSLVAGRGTDTQYF. CDR3 nucleotide sequence: TGTGCCAGCAGCTTAGTAGCGGGAAGGGGCACAGATACGCAGTATTTT. The chain carries TRBV7-2 and TRBJ2-3; TRBD2 agrees at 8 bases. The CDR3 has 16 amino acids. CDR1 and CDR2 (germline): SGHTA, FQGNSA. Unmatched junction bases numbered 4, after V lost 1 base and J lost 1 base. The full variable domain, completed using reference TRBV7-2 and TRBJ2-3, is GAGVSQSPSNKVTEKGKDVELRCDPISGHTALYWYRQSLGQGLEFLIYFQGNSAPDKSGLPSDRFSAERTGGSVSTLTIQRTQQEDSAVYLCASSLVAGRGTDTQYFGPGTRLTVL.

This sequence joins TRBV7-3 and TRBJ2-4, with 7 bases identical to TRBD1. J was trimmed by 6 bases and V by 4 bases; bases with no gene match: 3. Germline lookup yields CDR1 SGHTA and CDR2 FQGTGA. The CDR3 has 13 amino acids. CDR3 DNA sequence: TGTGCCAGCAGCTCCGGGACAGTAAACATTCAGTACTTC. Encoded protein: CASSSGTVNIQYF.

This clone came up once. The chain joins TRBV28 to TRBJ1-1; D call uncertain. Germline V gene lookup returns CDR1 MDHEN and CDR2 SYDVKM. CDR3 size: 14 residues. Between the trimmed V and J ends, which lost 6 bases and 2 bases, there was a span of 13 bases. CDR3 sequence: CASSSGTLNTEAFF. The CDR3, as DNA: TGTGCCAGCAGCTCCGGTACCTTAAACACTGAAGCTTTCTTT.

CDR3 nucleotides: TGTGCCAGCAGTTTATCCCCACCGGGACAGAAGGTGATTTACCAAGAGACCCAGTACTTC. Protein: CASSLSPPGQKVIYQETQYF. The rearrangement uses TRBV27 and TRBJ2-5, with 7 bases lining up with TRBD1. Germline V gene lookup returns CDR1 MNHEY and CDR2 SMNVEV (reference sequence). V lost 0 bases and J lost 0; bases outside the gene matches: 16. CDR3 length: 20 residues.

The genes are TRBV4-3 and TRBJ1-1; D ambiguous. Germline V lookup: CDR1 LGHNA, CDR2 YSLEER. Deletions cut 1 base from V and 8 bases from J, with 17 bases between. The CDR3 spans 15 residues. CDR3 loop: CASSQGGLVAREAFF. The CDR3 nucleotides are TGCGCCAGCAGCCAAGGAGGACTCGTAGCGAGGGAAGCTTTCTTT.

The chain recombines TRBV29-1 with TRBJ2-7, with a possible D match to TRBD2 (5 bases). Germline values: CDR1 SQVTM, CDR2 ANQGSEA. The V and J ends lost 3 bases and 9 bases respectively, with 18 bases between them. The CDR3 length is 13 residues. The CDR3 loop is CSVETLSGSSQYF. CDR3 nucleotides: TGCAGCGTTGAGACCCTATCGGGAAGTTCGCAGTACTTC.

V and J are TRBV14 and TRBJ2-7; TRBD2 is a possible D gene (5 bases). Germline V gene data show CDR1 as SGHDN and CDR2 as FVKESK. The ends were cut back, 3 bases at V and 6 bases at J, with 12 bases in the middle. The CDR3 is 13 amino acids. CDR3 amino acids: CASSHSPRGEQYF. The CDR3 region has the DNA TGTGCCAGCAGCCACTCACCACGGGGCGAGCAGTACTTC.

V gene TRBV6-1 combines with J gene TRBJ1-2; a weak D match, TRBD1 (5 bases). This CDR3 has 18 amino acids. V was clipped by 3 bases and J by 4 bases, with 24 bases between them. The germline CDR1 and CDR2 sequences are MNHNS and SASEGT. The CDR3 coding sequence is TGTGCCAGCAGTGATATTAGGACAAGTTCCTCCCCACTCTATGGCTACACCTTC. Translation gives CASSDIRTSSSPLYGYTF.

The chain uses TRBV2 and TRBJ1-5; a weak D match, TRBD1 (6 bases). CDR3 length equals 15 residues. V lost 5 bases and J 6 bases, leaving 17 bases between the germline ends. Germline CDR1 reads SNHLY; CDR2 reads FYNNEI. This CDR3 is CASSPGTNKGQPQHF. CDR3 in DNA: TGTGCCAGCAGTCCCGGGACAAATAAGGGTCAGCCCCAGCATTTT.

Here the CDR3 reads CASSLWSSGRAEETQYF. The CDR3 DNA sequence: TGTGCCAGCAGTTTATGGTCTAGTGGGAGGGCCGAAGAGACCCAGTACTTC. The chain recombines TRBV27 with TRBJ2-5; the match to TRBD2 covers 7 bases. Looked up from germline, CDR1 is MNHEY and CDR2 is SMNVEV (reference sequence). The length of the CDR3 is 17 residues. V shed 1 base and J 3 bases; nucleotides not matched to a gene: 11.

The chain employs TRBV19 and TRBJ2-4; 13 bases align to TRBD2. The V segment lost 11 bases and the J segment 13 bases; nucleotides outside the gene matches: 14. The CDR3 consists of 14 residues. The germline gives CDR1 LNHDA, CDR2 SQIVND (reference sequence). CDR3 sequence: CAGSVGLAGAGQYF. The DNA for the CDR3 is TGTGCCGGCTCTGTAGGACTAGCGGGGGCCGGACAGTACTTC.

The V and J genes are TRBV29-1 and TRBJ2-6; D gene uncertain. The length of the CDR3 is 13 residues. CDR1 and CDR2 from the germline V gene are SQVTM and ANQGSEA. The V end lost 4 bases, the J end lost 4 bases, and 8 bases lay between the germline ends. The CDR3 spells CSVVGTGANVLTF. CDR3 coding DNA: TGCAGCGTTGTTGGTACAGGGGCCAACGTCCTGACTTTC.

The V call is TRBV28, the J call TRBJ1-2, with 7 nucleotides matching TRBD1. The CDR3 contains 14 residues. Germline CDR1 and CDR2: MDHEN and SYDVKM. With 5 bases clipped from V and 9 bases from J, the junction kept 12 bases outside the gene matches. CDR3 nucleotides: TGTGCCAGCAGTGCCCCCGGGACAGCGGCACGCTACACCTTC. Its translation: CASSAPGTAARYTF.

In its sample, this clone was seen a few times. As DNA, the CDR3 is TGTGCCAGCAGTTACTTCGGGGGAGTCAGAGAAAAACTGTTTTTT. This gives the protein CASSYFGGVREKLFF. This rearrangement joins TRBV6-6 to TRBJ1-4; possibly TRBD1 for D (5 bases). Germline V gene lookup returns CDR1 MNHNY and CDR2 SVGAGI (reference sequence). The V end was cut by 1 base, the J end by 8 bases, with 14 bases between. CDR3 size: 15 residues.

V usage is TRBV6-6 and J usage is TRBJ2-5; the match to TRBD2 covers 7 bases. The J call may be incorrect, as the DNA end agrees better with TRBJ2-7. CDR1 is MNHNY, CDR2 SVGAGI, per germline (reference sequence). This CDR3 has 16 residues. CDR3 nucleotide sequence: TGTGCCAGCAGAGCGGCAGGGACTAATAGGGTCTACGAGCAGTACTTC. Encoded protein: CASRAAGTNRVYEQYF.

In its sample, this clone was seen a few times. This rearrangement joins TRBV29-1 to TRBJ1-2; 7 bases map to TRBD1. This CDR3 is built from 13 residues. Germline values: CDR1 SQVTM, CDR2 ANQGSEA. V lost 6 bases to trimming and J lost 8 bases; unmatched junction nucleotides: 12. The CDR3 nucleotides are TGCAGCGTCGGACAGGTGGGGGTGGGAGGCTACACCTTC. Translating it yields CSVGQVGVGGYTF.

The V and J genes are TRBV5-1 and TRBJ2-5; D gene ambiguous. Per the germline V gene, CDR1 is SGHRS and CDR2 is YFSETQ. The CDR3 has 14 residues. V lost 1 base and J 1 base, leaving 8 bases between the germline ends. CDR3 sequence reads: CASSLTDLQETQYF. CDR3 sequence (DNA): TGCGCCAGCAGCTTGACAGATCTCCAAGAGACCCAGTACTTC.

The chain joins TRBV7-6 to TRBJ2-1, with D unclear. CDR1 is SGHVS and CDR2 is FNYEAQ in the germline V gene. CDR3 size: 14 residues. V was cut by 0 bases and J by 8 bases, with 11 bases left in between. CDR3 nucleotide sequence: TGTGCCAGCAGCTTAGCGCACTCCACAGATGAGCAGTTCTTC. This codes for CASSLAHSTDEQFF.

The V and J genes are TRBV29-1 and TRBJ1-1; D remains unclear. Trimming stripped 3 bases from V and 11 bases from J, with 13 bases between. Germline assignment: CDR1 SQVTM and CDR2 ANQGSEA. This CDR3 comprises 11 residues. The CDR3, as DNA: TGCAGCGTTGACGCACAACAGTGGGCTTTCTTT. This translates into CSVDAQQWAFF.

The chain has TRBV5-1 and TRBJ1-2; possible D gene TRBD1, 5 bases. V shed 3 bases and J shed 4 bases, with 16 bases lying between them. Looked up from germline, CDR1 is SGHRS and CDR2 is YFSETQ. CDR3 size: 15 residues. Written as DNA, the CDR3 is TGCGCCAGCAGCTGGGATGATGGGGCAGGCTATGGCTACACCTTC. Its translation is CASSWDDGAGYGYTF.

V is TRBV5-1 and J is TRBJ1-3, with D unclear. From germline, CDR1 is SGHRS and CDR2 YFSETQ. Trimming pared 0 bases from V and 2 bases from J, leaving 12 bases between. The CDR3 extends over 16 amino acids. The CDR3 nucleotides are TGCGCCAGCAGCTTGGAGCCTCCCGGAGCTGGAAACACCATATATTTT. Its protein is CASSLEPPGAGNTIYF.

The V gene is TRBV5-5, the J gene TRBJ2-5; 9 bases agree with TRBD2. Germline V gives CDR1 SGHKS, CDR2 YYEKEE (reference sequence). CDR3 length: 14 residues. With 2 bases clipped from V and 1 base from J, the junction kept 0 bases outside the gene matches. The CDR3 DNA sequence: TGTGCCAGCAGCTTTAGCGGGGGCCAAGAGACCCAGTACTTC. Its protein is CASSFSGGQETQYF.

The table lists this clone with a count of one. The chain recombines TRBV5-6 with TRBJ2-5, with 13 bases lining up with TRBD2. This CDR3 contains 18 residues. V lost 4 bases, J lost 5 bases, and 14 bases stayed unmatched. Looked up from germline, CDR1 is SGHDT and CDR2 is YYEEEE. The CDR3 here is CASSLEGLAGRSVETQYF. CDR3 in DNA: TGTGCCAGCAGCCTCGAGGGACTAGCGGGGAGGTCTGTTGAGACCCAGTACTTC. Drawing the rest from reference TRBV5-6 and TRBJ2-5, the complete variable domain is DAGVTQSPTHLIKTRGQQVTLRCSPKSGHDTVSWYQQALGQGPQFIFQYYEEEERQRGNFPDRFSGHQFPNYSSELNVNALLLGDSALYLCASSLEGLAGRSVETQYFGPGTRLLVL.

A word on this clone: A read error may account for a junction end that differs from germline. The V and J genes are TRBV6-5 and TRBJ2-6, with 7 bases identical to TRBD1. The CDR3 is 16 residues long. The germline CDR1 and CDR2 sequences are MNHEY and SVGAGI. The CDR3 region is CASSYPGTVKVNGLTF. The DNA for the CDR3 is TGTGCCAGCAGTTACCCCGGGACAGTCAAAGTCAACGGCCTGACTTTC.